This entry concerns a single T cell receptor (beta chain). Antigen specificity is unknown. The entry originates in a study of metastatic and nonmetastatic thyroid tumors. About the research overall: Repertoire comparisons spanned blood and tumor or nodule tissue from malignant and benign thyroid patients. Study results and limitations: Compared with benign nodules, malignant thyroid tumors were reported to have significantly higher TCR beta diversity in both blood and tumor.

CDR3 size: 12 residues. Germline V CDR1 and CDR2: MDHEN, SYDVKM. Trimming took 3 bases from V and 6 from J, leaving 8 bases between them. In the original analysis: A classifier for distant metastasis in papillary thyroid cancer was constructed using CDR3 differences observed across clinicopathological groups. With MiXCR, TCRdb reprocessed the PCR reads. TCRdb, rather than the study authors, made the V and J calls. The sample has 30,000 to 45,000 clones; 20% are singletons. Thyroid surgery was performed in patients who had received no treatment beforehand. The gene calls are TRBV28 and TRBJ1-1; D gene uncertain. The sequenced material came from blood. The TCR sequence derives from a female donor with papillary thyroid cancer or a benign thyroid nodule (not recorded which). Some clones in this sample may be carry-over from other donors' samples. CDR3: CASSFSSPEAFF. The CDR3 DNA reads TGTGCCAGCAGTTTCTCCTCACCTGAAGCTTTCTTT. Combining the CDR3 with reference TRBV28 and TRBJ1-1 gives the whole variable domain DVKVTQSSRYLVKRTGEKVFLECVQDMDHENMFWYRQDPGLGLRLIYFSYDVKMKEKGDIPEGYSVSREKKERFSLILESASTNQTSMYLCASSFSSPEAFFGQGTRLTVV.